The rows below give T cell receptor beta chains drawn from one sample of a study of blood T cell repertoires in COVID-19. The protocol was immunoSEQ multiplex PCR, while the TCRdb copy is restricted to in-frame clones and leaves out a portion. The profile shows around 170,000 clones, more than 85% of them singletons. The sample consisted of peripheral blood. The receptor set was obtained from a man aged 45-65 years with acute or convalescent COVID-19. Both conserved end residues are part of each CDR3. D genes are given only for firm matches. Size is omitted from some rows. Given values are once, few, many or a class for expanded clones.

V	D	size	J	CDR3	DNA
TRBV5-1	.	.	TRBJ1-1	CASSPTDMNTEAFF	TGCGCCAGCAGCCCGACAGATATGAACACTGAAGCTTTCTTT
TRBV9	.	.	TRBJ1-1	CASSPWEGAVPFF	TGTGCCAGCAGCCCCTGGGAAGGGGCAGTCCCTTTCTTT
TRBV4-1	TRBD1	.	TRBJ1-1	CASSQGPADRGNTEAFF	TGCGCCAGCAGCCAAGGGCCGGCGGACAGGGGGAACACTGAAGCTTTCTTT
TRBV28	TRBD1	.	TRBJ1-5	CASSSGTGRKPQHF	TGTGCCAGCAGTTCCGGGACAGGGAGGAAGCCCCAGCATTTT
TRBV30	.	.	TRBJ2-5	CAGGETQYF	TGTGCTGGGGGCGAGACCCAGTACTTC
TRBV6-2/TRBV6-3	.	.	TRBJ2-3	CASSQTGTLTTDTQYF	TGTGCCAGCAGTCAGACCGGGACACTTACCACAGATACGCAGTATTTT
TRBV7-6	TRBD2	.	TRBJ2-2	CASRIGLAGGIGELFF	TGTGCCAGCAGAATCGGACTAGCGGGAGGGATAGGGGAGCTGTTTTTT
TRBV27	TRBD2	.	TRBJ2-7	CASSLASGTPYEQYF	TGTGCCAGCAGTTTGGCTAGCGGGACCCCCTACGAGCAGTACTTC
TRBV3-1/TRBV3-2	TRBD2	.	TRBJ2-3	CASSLLAGPTDTQYF	TGTGCCAGCAGCCTCCTAGCGGGGCCCACAGATACGCAGTATTTT
TRBV2	.	.	TRBJ1-1	CASFGDTNTEAFF	TGTGCCAGCTTCGGGGACACTAACACTGAAGCTTTCTTT
TRBV28	.	once	TRBJ2-2	CASSIRAYRETGELFF	TGTGCCAGCAGCATAAGGGCCTACAGGGAGACCGGGGAGCTGTTTTTT
TRBV4-1	.	.	TRBJ2-3	CASSQDSPRADTQYF	TGCGCCAGCAGCCAAGATAGCCCCAGGGCAGATACGCAGTATTTT
TRBV29-1	.	.	TRBJ1-1	CSVGKSGPPVNTEAFF	TGCAGCGTTGGGAAATCGGGTCCCCCCGTGAACACTGAAGCTTTCTTT
TRBV28	TRBD2	many	TRBJ2-3	CASSLWGGGAPTQYF	TGTGCCAGCAGTTTATGGGGCGGGGGGGCCCCTACGCAGTATTTT
TRBV18	TRBD1	.	TRBJ2-1	CASSPGTGGYNEQFF	TGTGCCAGCTCACCCGGGACAGGGGGCTACAATGAGCAGTTCTTC
TRBV3-1/TRBV3-2	TRBD1	.	TRBJ1-6	CASRTGESPLHF	TGTGCCAGCAGGACAGGGGAATCACCCCTCCACTTT
TRBV28	.	.	TRBJ1-3	CASSPPGGGAGNTIYF	TGTGCCAGCAGCCCCCCCGGGGGGGGTGCTGGAAACACCATATATTTT
TRBV6-1	.	.	TRBJ1-6	CASSPDSNSPLHF	TGTGCCAGCAGCCCGGACAGTAATTCACCCCTCCACTTT
TRBV5-1	.	.	TRBJ2-1	CASRLVPRVSGEQFF	TGCGCCAGCAGGCTGGTCCCCCGGGTGTCGGGTGAGCAGTTCTTC
TRBV24-1	.	.	TRBJ1-5	CATSGVAGEPQHF	TGTGCCACCAGCGGGGTTGCCGGGGAGCCCCAGCATTTT
TRBV27	TRBD2	.	TRBJ2-2	CASSLGLAGVGGELFF	TGTGCCAGCAGTTTAGGGCTAGCGGGAGTGGGCGGGGAGCTGTTTTTT
TRBV12-3/TRBV12-4	.	.	TRBJ2-7	CASSFGGYHEQYF	TGTGCCAGCAGTTTCGGAGGGTACCACGAGCAGTACTTC
TRBV11-2	.	.	TRBJ1-6	CASSLSGVVGSPLHF	TGTGCCAGCAGCTTATCAGGGGTGGTTGGTTCACCCCTCCACTTT
TRBV11-2	.	.	TRBJ1-2	CASSLVIGGGHYGYTF	TGTGCCAGCAGCTTAGTCATTGGCGGGGGCCACTATGGCTACACCTTC
TRBV6-2/TRBV6-3	TRBD2	.	TRBJ2-1	CASSYLGTSGRYNEQFF	TGTGCCAGCAGTTACCTCGGGACTAGCGGGAGATACAATGAGCAGTTCTTC
TRBV7-2	TRBD2	.	TRBJ2-3	CASSPGLADNTQYF	TGTGCCAGCAGCCCGGGACTAGCTGATAATACGCAGTATTTT
TRBV20-1	TRBD2	.	TRBJ2-7	CSARSSGSVSF	TGCAGTGCTAGAAGTAGCGGGAGTGTGAGTTTC